This TCR beta chain emerged from a study of blood T cell repertoires in COVID-19. About the research overall: In each case, the material was cDNA or gDNA derived from T cells, B-cell-depleted T cells, or PBMCs.

Followed longitudinally, the Seattle patients had been enrolled during active infection. Per the study methods: Quantification of nucleated cells was approximated via reference gene primer amplification. Produced via immunoSEQ multiplex PCR; TCRdb's table is partial and in-frame only. V and J calls and clone size are those listed in that table; D and trimming were worked out from the DNA. This table holds roughly 290,000 clones, roughly 90% found once. Germline CDR1 is LNHDA and CDR2 is SQIVND (reference sequence). The length of the CDR3 is 14 residues. V gave up 7 bases and J gave up 1 base, with 12 bases separating them.

The receptor was isolated from a woman younger than 45 with COVID-19, enrolled during active disease. Specimen: peripheral blood. The J gene is TRBJ2-3, the V gene TRBV19; tentatively, D is TRBD2 (5 bases). CDR3: CASKDGDGTDTQYF. The DNA for the CDR3 is TGTGCCAGTAAAGACGGGGATGGCACAGATACGCAGTATTTT.